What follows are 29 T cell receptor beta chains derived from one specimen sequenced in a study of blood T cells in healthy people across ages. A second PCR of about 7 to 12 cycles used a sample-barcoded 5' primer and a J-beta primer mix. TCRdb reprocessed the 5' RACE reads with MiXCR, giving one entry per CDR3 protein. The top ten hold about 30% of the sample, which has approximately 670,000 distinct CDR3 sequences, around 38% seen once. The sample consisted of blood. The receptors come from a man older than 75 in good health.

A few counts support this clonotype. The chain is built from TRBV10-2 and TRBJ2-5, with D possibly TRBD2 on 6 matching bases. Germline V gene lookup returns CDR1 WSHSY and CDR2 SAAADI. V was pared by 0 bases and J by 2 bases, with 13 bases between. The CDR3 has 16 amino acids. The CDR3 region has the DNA TGCGCCAGCAGTGAGTCGGGGGGAGACACTCAAGAGACCCAGTACTTC. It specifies CASSESGGDTQETQYF.

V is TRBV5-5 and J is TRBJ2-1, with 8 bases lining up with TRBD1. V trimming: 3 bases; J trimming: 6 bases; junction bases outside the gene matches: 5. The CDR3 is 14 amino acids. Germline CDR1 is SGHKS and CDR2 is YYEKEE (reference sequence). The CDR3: CASSSKDRGNEQFF. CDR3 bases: TGTGCCAGCAGCTCCAAAGACAGGGGCAATGAGCAGTTCTTC.

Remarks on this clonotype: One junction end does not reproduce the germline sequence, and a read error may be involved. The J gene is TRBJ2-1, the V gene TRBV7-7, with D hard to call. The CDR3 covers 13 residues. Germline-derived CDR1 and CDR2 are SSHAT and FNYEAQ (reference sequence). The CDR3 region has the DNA TGTGCTAGCAGCTTATGGTCCGGGAATGAGCAGTTCTTC. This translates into CASSLWSGNEQFF.

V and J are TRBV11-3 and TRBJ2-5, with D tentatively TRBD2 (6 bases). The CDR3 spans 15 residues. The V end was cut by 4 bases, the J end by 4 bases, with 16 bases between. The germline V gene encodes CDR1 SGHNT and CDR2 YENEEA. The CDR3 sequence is CASSSRLGGRETQYF. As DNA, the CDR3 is TGTGCCAGCAGCTCGCGACTAGGAGGTCGAGAGACCCAGTACTTC.

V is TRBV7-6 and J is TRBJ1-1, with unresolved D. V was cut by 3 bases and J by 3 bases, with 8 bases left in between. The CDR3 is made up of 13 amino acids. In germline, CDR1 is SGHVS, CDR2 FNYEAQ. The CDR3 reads CASSFHLDTEAFF. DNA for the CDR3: TGTGCCAGCAGCTTTCATCTGGACACTGAAGCTTTCTTT.

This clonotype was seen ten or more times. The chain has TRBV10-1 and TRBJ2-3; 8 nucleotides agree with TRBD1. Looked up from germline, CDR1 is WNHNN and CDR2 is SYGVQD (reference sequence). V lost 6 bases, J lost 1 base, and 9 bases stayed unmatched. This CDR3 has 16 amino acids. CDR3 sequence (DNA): TGCGCCAGCAGCAAACAGGGGGTAGAGGGCACAGATACGCAGTATTTT. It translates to CASSKQGVEGTDTQYF.

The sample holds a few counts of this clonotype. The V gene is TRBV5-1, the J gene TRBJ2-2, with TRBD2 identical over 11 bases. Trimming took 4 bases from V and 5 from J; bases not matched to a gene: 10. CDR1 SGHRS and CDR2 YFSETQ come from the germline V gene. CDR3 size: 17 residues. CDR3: CASSGTSLAGGTGELFF. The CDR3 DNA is TGCGCCAGCAGCGGCACCAGCCTAGCGGGAGGAACCGGGGAGCTGTTTTTT.

The CDR3 nucleotides are TGCAGTGCCCTGGGACAGCTAAGCAATCAGCCCCAGCATTTT. Amino acid sequence: CSALGQLSNQPQHF. The gene calls are TRBV20-1 and TRBJ1-5, with 7 bases matching TRBD1. The germline CDR1 and CDR2 sequences are DFQATT and SNEGSKA (reference sequence). This CDR3 is 14 amino acids long. The J segment lost 1 base and the V segment lost 6 bases, leaving 6 bases of the junction unmatched.

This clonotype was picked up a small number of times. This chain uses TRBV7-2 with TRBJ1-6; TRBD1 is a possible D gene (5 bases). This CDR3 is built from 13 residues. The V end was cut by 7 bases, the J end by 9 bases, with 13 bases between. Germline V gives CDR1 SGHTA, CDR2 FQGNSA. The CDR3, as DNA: TGTGCCAGCAAGTGGCAGGGAGGTTCACCCCTCCACTTT. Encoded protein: CASKWQGGSPLHF. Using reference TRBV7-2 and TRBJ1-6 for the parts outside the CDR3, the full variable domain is GAGVSQSPSNKVTEKGKDVELRCDPISGHTALYWYRQSLGQGLEFLIYFQGNSAPDKSGLPSDRFSAERTGGSVSTLTIQRTQQEDSAVYLCASKWQGGSPLHFGNGTRLTVT.

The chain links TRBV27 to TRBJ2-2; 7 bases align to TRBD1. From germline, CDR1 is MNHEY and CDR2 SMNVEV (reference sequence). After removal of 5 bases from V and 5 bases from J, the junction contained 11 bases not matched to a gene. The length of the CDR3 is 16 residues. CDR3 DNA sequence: TGTGCCAGCAGTCGGGACAGAAAAACCCTGACCGGGGAGCTGTTTTTT. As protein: CASSRDRKTLTGELFF.

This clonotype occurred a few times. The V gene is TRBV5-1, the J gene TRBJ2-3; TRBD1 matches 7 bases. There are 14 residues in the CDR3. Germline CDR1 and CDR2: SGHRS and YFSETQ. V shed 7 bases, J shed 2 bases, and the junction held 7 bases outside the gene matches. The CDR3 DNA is TGCGCCAGCGGCGACAGGGTTCCCACAGATACGCAGTATTTT. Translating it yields CASGDRVPTDTQYF. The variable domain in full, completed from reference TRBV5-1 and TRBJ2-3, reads KAGVTQTPRYLIKTRGQQVTLSCSPISGHRSVSWYQQTPGQGLQFLFEYFSETQRNKGNFPGRFSGRQFSNSRSEMNVSTLELGDSALYLCASGDRVPTDTQYFGPGTRLTVL.

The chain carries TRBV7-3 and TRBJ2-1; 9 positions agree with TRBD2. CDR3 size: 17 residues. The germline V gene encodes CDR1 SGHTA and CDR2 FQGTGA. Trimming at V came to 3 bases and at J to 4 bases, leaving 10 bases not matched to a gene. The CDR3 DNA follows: TGTGCCAGCAGCTTGGGTTTAATAGCGGGGGAATACAATGAGCAGTTCTTC. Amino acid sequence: CASSLGLIAGEYNEQFF.

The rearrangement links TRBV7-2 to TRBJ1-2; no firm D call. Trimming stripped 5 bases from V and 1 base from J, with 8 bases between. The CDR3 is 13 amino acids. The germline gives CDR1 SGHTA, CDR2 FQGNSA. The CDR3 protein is CASSVQSNYGYTF. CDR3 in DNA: TGTGCCAGCAGCGTACAGAGTAACTATGGCTACACCTTC.

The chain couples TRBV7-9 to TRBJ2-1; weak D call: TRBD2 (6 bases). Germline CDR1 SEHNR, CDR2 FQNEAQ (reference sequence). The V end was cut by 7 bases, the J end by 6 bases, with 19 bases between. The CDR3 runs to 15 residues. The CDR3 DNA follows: TGTGCCAGCAAGGTAGCGGAAAAAGTCGGCAATGAGCAGTTCTTC. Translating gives CASKVAEKVGNEQFF.

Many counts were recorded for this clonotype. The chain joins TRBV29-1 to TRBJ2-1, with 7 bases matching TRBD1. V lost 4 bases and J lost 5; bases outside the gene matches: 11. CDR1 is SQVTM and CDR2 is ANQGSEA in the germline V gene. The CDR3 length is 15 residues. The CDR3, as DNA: TGCAGCGTTGTTACAGGGCAGGGGGTCAACAATGAGCAGTTCTTC. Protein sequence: CSVVTGQGVNNEQFF.

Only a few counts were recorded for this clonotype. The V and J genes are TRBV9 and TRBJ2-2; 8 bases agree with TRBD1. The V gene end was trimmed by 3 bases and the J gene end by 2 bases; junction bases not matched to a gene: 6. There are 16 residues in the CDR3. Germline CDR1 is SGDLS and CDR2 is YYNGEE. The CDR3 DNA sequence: TGTGCCAGCAGCGCCACCGGGACAGGTAACACCGGGGAGCTGTTTTTT. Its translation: CASSATGTGNTGELFF.

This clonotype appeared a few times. The CDR3 DNA is TGCAGTGCTAGAGATCTGGAAACCCCTCTAAAAAACATTCAGTACTTC. Its translation is CSARDLETPLKNIQYF. This sequence joins TRBV20-1 and TRBJ2-4; D call uncertain. Looked up from germline, CDR1 is DFQATT and CDR2 is SNEGSKA (reference sequence). The CDR3 contains 16 residues. With 0 bases removed from V and 4 bases from J, the gap between germline ends came to 16 bases.

CDR3 nucleotide sequence: TGCGCCAGCAGGTTGGGACAGGGGGCGCGTGAGACCCAGTACTTC. Translating it yields CASRLGQGARETQYF. The chain recombines TRBV4-1 with TRBJ2-5, with 12 positions matching TRBD1. Germline V gene data show CDR1 as MGHRA and CDR2 as YSYEKL. The CDR3 spans 15 residues. The V gene end was trimmed by 6 bases and the J gene end by 5 bases; junction bases not matched to a gene: 7.

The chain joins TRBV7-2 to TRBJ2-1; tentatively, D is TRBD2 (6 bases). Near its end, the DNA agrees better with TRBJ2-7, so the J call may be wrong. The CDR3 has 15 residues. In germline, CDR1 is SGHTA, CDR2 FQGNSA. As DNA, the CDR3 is TGTGCCAGCAGCCCGGTTACTAGCTCCTACAATGAGCAGTACTTC. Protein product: CASSPVTSSYNEQYF.

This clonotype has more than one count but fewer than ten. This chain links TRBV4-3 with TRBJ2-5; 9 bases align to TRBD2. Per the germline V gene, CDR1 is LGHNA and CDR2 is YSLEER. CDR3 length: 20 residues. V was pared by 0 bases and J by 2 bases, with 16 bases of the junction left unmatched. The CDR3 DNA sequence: TGCGCCAGCAGCCAAGACATAGGGCTTGGAGCGGGAGGACTACAAGAGACCCAGTACTTC. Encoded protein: CASSQDIGLGAGGLQETQYF.

The CDR3 region is CSARGDRVRGYTF. The DNA of the CDR3 is TGCAGTGCTAGAGGGGACAGGGTCCGCGGCTACACCTTC. The chain couples TRBV20-1 to TRBJ1-2; 9 bases are a match to TRBD1. The CDR3 spans 13 residues. Germline assignment: CDR1 DFQATT and CDR2 SNEGSKA (reference sequence). Germline trimming cut 1 base from V and 8 bases from J; bases unmatched to any gene: 5.

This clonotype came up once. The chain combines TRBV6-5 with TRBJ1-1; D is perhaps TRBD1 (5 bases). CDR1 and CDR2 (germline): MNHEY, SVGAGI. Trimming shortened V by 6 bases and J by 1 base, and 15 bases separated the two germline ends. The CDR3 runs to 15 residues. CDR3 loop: CASRARRQSNTEAFF. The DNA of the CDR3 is TGTGCCAGCAGAGCTCGGAGACAGTCGAACACTGAAGCTTTCTTT.

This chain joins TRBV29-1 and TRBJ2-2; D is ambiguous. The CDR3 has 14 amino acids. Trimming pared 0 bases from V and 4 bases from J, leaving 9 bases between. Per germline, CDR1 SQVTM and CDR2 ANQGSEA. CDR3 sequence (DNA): TGCAGCGTTGAAGACCCCAGTGTCACCGGGGAGCTGTTTTTT. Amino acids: CSVEDPSVTGELFF.

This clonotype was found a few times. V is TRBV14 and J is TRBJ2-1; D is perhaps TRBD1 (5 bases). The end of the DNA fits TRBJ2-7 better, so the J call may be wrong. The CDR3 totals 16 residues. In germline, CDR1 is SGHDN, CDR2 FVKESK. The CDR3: CASSQVQGSSYNEQYF. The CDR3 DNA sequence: TGTGCCAGCAGCCAAGTTCAGGGAAGCTCCTACAATGAGCAGTACTTC.

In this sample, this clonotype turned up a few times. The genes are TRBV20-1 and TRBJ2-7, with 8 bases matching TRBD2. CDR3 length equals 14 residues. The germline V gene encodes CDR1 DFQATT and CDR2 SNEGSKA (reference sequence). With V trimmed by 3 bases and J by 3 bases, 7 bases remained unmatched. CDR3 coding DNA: TGCAGTGCTAGCGGGAGGGGCAAAATCTACGAGCAGTACTTC. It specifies CSASGRGKIYEQYF.

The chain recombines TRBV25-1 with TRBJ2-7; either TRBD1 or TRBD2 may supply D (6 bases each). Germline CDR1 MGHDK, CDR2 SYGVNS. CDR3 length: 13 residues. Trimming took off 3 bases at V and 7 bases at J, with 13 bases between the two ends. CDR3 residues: CASSDRQAGEQYF. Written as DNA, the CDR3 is TGTGCCAGCAGTGACCGACAGGCGGGGGAGCAGTACTTC.

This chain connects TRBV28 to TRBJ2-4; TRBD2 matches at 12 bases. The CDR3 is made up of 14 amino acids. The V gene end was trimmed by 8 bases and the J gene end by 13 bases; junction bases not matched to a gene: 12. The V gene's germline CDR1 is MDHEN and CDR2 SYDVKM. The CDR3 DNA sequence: TGTGCCAGCGGTAGACTAGCGGGAGTGACGTGGCAGTACTTC. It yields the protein CASGRLAGVTWQYF.

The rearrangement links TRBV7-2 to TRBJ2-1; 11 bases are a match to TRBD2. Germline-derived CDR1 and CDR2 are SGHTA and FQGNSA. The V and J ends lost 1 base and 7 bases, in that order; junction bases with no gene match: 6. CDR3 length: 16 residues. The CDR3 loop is CASSLVLAGGKNEQFF. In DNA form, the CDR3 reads TGTGCCAGCAGCTTAGTTCTAGCGGGAGGTAAAAATGAGCAGTTCTTC.

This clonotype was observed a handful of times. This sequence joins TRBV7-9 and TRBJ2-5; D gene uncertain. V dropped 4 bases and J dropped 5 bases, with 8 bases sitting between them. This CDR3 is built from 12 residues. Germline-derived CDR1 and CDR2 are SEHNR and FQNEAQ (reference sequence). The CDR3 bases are TGTGCCAGCAGCTCGAATGAGGAGACCCAGTACTTC. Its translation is CASSSNEETQYF.